These T cell receptor beta chains were read from a single sample in a study of identifying expanded T cells in peripheral blood. Only in-frame clones appear in the TCRdb table, and some are missing; sequencing was by immunoSEQ multiplex PCR. Here the sample spans some 76,000 clones, 85% to 90% being singletons. Sample: blood. The receptors stem from a person between 18 and 75 years old in good health. Both conserved end residues are part of each CDR3. A D gene is named only where the DNA matches it firmly. Size tells how often a clone was seen (once, few, many) or the class of an expanded clone, and some rows leave it out.

V	J	size	D	DNA	CDR3
TRBV25-1	TRBJ2-7	.	.	TGTGCCAGTCGGGACTTCGGCTACGAGCAGTACTTC	CASRDFGYEQYF
TRBV6-4	TRBJ1-5	.	.	TGTGCCAGCAGTGACTCGGACCACAGGGCTGGGGGATTCAATCAGCCCCAGCATTTT	CASSDSDHRAGGFNQPQHF
TRBV7-9	TRBJ1-1	.	.	TGTGCCAGCAGCCTGGGGGGGTTCCGGACGAACACTGAAGCTTTCTTT	CASSLGGFRTNTEAFF
TRBV9	TRBJ1-4	.	.	TGTGCCAGCAGCGCGTCCCAGAGTGGGTACGAAAAACTGTTTTTT	CASSASQSGYEKLFF
TRBV7-2	TRBJ2-7	.	.	TGTGCCAGCAGCCAAATACCTAGACAGGTCCACGAGCAGTACTTC	CASSQIPRQVHEQYF
TRBV7-8	TRBJ2-7	once	.	TGTGCCAGCAGCCAGAGTGCACGGGGGCGTGAGCCCTACGAGCAGTACTTC	CASSQSARGREPYEQYF
TRBV5-1	TRBJ1-1	.	.	TGCGCCAGCAGCTTGACCCTTACGGGTATCGAAGCTTTCTTT	CASSLTLTGIEAFF
TRBV9	TRBJ1-4	once	.	TGTGCCAGCAGCGTAGGTAGCACAGGGAGGGAAAAACTGTTTTTT	CASSVGSTGREKLFF
TRBV15	TRBJ2-6	once	.	TGTGCCACCAGCACGACTGGGGCCAACGTCCTGACTTTC	CATSTTGANVLTF
TRBV5-8	TRBJ1-1	.	.	TGTGCCAGCAGCTTGGTGAACACTGAAGCTTTCTTT	CASSLVNTEAFF
TRBV28	TRBJ1-2	.	.	TGTGCCAGCAGCTTGGGCAGGGGCGAGAACTATGGCTACACCTTC	CASSLGRGENYGYTF
TRBV5-5	TRBJ2-7	few	.	TGTGCCAGCAGGGTAACCCCCTACGAGCAGTACTTC	CASRVTPYEQYF
TRBV6-4	TRBJ2-2	.	TRBD1	TGTGCCAGCAGTTCCGGGACAGGGGGCGCAGCGGGGGAGCTGTTTTTT	CASSSGTGGAAGELFF
TRBV27	TRBJ1-1	.	.	TGTGCCAGCAGGCCCCCGTTTCCCCAGCCTGAAGCTTTCTTT	CASRPPFPQPEAFF
TRBV19	TRBJ1-1	once	.	TGTGCCAGTAGCGCCTTTTTAAACACTGAAGCTTTCTTT	CASSAFLNTEAFF
TRBV18	TRBJ2-5	.	.	TGTGCCAGCTCACCGCTTGCAGGACCCAAAGAGACCCAGTACTTC	CASSPLAGPKETQYF
TRBV27	TRBJ1-3	.	.	TGTGCCAGCAGTGCCACAGGGTTCCTTTCTGGAAACACCATATATTTT	CASSATGFLSGNTIYF
TRBV29-1	TRBJ2-5	.	.	TGCAGCGTAGGGAAGCAAGAGACCCAGTACTTC	CSVGKQETQYF